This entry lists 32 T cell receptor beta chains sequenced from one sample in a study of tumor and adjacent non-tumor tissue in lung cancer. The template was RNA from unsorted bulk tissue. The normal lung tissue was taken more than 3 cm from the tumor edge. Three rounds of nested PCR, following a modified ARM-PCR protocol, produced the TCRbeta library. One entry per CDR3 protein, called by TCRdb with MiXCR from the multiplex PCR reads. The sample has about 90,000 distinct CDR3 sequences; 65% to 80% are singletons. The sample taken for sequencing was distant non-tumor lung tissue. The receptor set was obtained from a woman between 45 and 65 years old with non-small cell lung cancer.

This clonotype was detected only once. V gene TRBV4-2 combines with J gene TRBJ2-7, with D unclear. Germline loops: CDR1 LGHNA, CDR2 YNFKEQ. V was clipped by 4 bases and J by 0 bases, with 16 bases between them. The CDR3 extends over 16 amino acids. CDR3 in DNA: TGTGCCAGCAGCCTAAGGAACGGCGCCGTCTCCTACGAGCAGTACTTC. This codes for CASSLRNGAVSYEQYF.

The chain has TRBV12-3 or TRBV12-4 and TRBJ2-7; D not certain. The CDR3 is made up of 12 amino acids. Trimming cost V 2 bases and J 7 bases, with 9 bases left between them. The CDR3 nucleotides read TGTGCCAGCAGTTTACAGCTTGGAGAGCAGTACTTC. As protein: CASSLQLGEQYF.

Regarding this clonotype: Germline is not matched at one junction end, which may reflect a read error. For the CDR3, the DNA is TGTGCCAGCAGCTTAGGGTCCCGGGGCAGGGACACCAGGGAGCTGTTTTTT. Translation: CASSLGSRGRDTRELFF. The chain combines TRBV7-9 with TRBJ2-2, with a tentative D call TRBD1 (6 bases). The CDR3 is made up of 17 amino acids. Germline CDR1 and CDR2: SEHNR and FQNEAQ (reference sequence).

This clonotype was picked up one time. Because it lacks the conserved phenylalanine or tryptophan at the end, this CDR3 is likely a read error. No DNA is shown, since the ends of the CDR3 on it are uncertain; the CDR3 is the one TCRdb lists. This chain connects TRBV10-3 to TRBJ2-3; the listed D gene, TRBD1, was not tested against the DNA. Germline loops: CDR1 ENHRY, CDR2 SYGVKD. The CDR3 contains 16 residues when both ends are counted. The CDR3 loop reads CAISGGIGGGTDTKYL.

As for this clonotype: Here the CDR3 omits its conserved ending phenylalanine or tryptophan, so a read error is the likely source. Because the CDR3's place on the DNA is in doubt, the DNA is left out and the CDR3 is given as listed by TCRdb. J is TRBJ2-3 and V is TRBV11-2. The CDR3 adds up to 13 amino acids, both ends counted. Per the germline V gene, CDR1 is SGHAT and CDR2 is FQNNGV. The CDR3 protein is CASSLAESNTQYS.

CDR3 protein: CASSYENPGAHSYEQYF. In nucleotides, the CDR3 is TGTGCCAGCAGCTATGAGAATCCGGGGGCTCACTCCTACGAGCAGTACTTC. This chain connects TRBV11-1 to TRBJ2-7; D tentatively fits TRBD1 or TRBD2 (6 bases each). CDR3 length: 17 residues. The V end was cut by 4 bases, the J end by 0 bases, with 19 bases between. The V gene's germline CDR1 is SGHAT and CDR2 FQDESV (reference sequence).

The DNA of the CDR3 is TGTGCCACCAGTGATTTGCCCCCGGCGAACACCTCGGAGCTGTTTTTT. Protein: CATSDLPPANTSELFF. The chain recombines TRBV24-1 with TRBJ2-2; D gene unclear. From germline, CDR1 is KGHDR and CDR2 SFDVKD. The CDR3 loop spans 16 amino acids. The V and J ends lost 0 bases and 10 bases respectively, with 17 bases between them.

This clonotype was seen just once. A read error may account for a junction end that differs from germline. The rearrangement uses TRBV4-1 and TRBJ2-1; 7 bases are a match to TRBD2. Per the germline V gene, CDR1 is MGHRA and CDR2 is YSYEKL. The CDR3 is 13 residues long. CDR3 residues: CANSQRDYNKQFF. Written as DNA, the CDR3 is TGCGCCAACAGCCAGCGGGACTACAATAAGCAGTTCTTC.

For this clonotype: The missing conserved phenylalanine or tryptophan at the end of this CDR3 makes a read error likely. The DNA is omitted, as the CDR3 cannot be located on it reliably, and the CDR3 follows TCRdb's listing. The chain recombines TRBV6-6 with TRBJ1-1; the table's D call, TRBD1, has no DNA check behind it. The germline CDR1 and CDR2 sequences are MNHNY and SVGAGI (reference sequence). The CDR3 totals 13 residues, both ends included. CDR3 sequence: CASNGGLGTEAFY.

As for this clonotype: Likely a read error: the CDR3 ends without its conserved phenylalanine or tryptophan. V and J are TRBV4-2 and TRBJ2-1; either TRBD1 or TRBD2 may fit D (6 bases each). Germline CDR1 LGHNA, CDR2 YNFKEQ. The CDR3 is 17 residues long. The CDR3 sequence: CASSQKGGGGPYNKQFL. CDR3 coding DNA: TGTGCCAGCAGCCAAAAGGGGGGTGGCGGGCCCTACAATAAGCAGTTCCTC.

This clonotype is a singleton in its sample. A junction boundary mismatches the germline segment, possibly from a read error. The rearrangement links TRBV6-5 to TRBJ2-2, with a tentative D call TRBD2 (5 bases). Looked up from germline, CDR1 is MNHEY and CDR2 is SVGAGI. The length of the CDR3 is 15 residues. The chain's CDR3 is CASQGIGLGSGELIF. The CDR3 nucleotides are TGCGCCTCCCAAGGAATTGGGTTAGGTTCCGGGGAGCTGATTTTT.

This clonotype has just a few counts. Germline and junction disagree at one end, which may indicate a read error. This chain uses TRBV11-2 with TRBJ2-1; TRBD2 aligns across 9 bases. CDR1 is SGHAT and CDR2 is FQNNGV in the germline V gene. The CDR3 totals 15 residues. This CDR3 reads CASSLEAGGRAKQFF. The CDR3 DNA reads TGTGCTAGCAGCTTAGAAGCTGGCGGGAGGGCTAAGCAGTTCTTC.

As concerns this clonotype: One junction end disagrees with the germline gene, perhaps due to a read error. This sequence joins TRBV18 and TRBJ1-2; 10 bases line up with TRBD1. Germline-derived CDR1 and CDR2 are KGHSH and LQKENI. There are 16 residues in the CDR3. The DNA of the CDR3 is TGTGCCATCTCACCACCGGGACAGGGGAATGACTATGAATACACCTTC. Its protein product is CAISPPGQGNDYEYTF.

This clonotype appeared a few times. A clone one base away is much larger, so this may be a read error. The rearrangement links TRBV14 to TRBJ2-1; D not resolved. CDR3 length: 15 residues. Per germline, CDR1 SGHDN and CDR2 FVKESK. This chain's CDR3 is CASSQEVGSCNEQFF. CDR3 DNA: TGTGCCAGCAGCCAAGAAGTTGGGTCCTGCAATGAGCAGTTCTTC.

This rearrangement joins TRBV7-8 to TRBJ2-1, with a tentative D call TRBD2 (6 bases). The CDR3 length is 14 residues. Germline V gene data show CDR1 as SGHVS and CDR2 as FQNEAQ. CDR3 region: CASSFMAGLNEQFF. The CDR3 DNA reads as TGTGCTAGTAGCTTTATGGCGGGGCTTAATGAGCAGTTCTTC. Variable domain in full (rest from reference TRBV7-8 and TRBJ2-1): GAGVSQSPRYKVAKRGQDVALRCDPISGHVSLFWYQQALGQGPEFLTYFQNEAQLDKSGLPSDRFFAERPEGSVSTLKIQRTQQEDSAVYLCASSFMAGLNEQFFGPGTRLTVL.

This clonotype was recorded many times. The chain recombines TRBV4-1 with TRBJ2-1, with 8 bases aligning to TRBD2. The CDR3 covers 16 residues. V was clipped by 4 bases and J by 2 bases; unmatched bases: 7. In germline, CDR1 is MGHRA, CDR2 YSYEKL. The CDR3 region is CASSPELAEAYNEQFF. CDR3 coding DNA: TGCGCCAGCAGCCCGGAACTAGCGGAGGCCTACAATGAGCAGTTCTTC.

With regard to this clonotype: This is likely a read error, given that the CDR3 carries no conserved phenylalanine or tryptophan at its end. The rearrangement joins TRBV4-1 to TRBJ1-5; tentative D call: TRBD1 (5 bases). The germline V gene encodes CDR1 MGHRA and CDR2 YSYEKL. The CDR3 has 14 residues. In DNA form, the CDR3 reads TGCGCCAGCAGTCAACAGGAATACAATCGGCCCCAGCATTTA. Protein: CASSQQEYNRPQHL.

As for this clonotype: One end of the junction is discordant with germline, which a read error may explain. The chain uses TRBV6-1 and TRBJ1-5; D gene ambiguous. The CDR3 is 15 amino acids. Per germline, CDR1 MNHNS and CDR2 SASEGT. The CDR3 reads CASSVTRDSNQPQHF. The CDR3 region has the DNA TGTGCCAGCAGCGTGACACGGGATAGCAATCAACCCCAGCATTTT.

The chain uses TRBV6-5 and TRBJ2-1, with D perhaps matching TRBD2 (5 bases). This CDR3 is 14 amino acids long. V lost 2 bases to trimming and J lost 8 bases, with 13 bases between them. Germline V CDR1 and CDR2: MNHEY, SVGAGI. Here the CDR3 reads CASSYERMGHEQFF. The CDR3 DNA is TGTGCCAGCAGTTACGAGCGGATGGGCCATGAGCAGTTCTTC.

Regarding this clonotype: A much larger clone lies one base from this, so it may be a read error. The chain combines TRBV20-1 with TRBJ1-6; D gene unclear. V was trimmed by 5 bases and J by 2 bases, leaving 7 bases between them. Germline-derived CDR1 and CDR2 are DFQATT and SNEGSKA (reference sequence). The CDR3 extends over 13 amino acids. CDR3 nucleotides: TGCAGTGCTCCGACGGCCTATAATTCACCCCTCCACTTT. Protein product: CSAPTAYNSPLHF.

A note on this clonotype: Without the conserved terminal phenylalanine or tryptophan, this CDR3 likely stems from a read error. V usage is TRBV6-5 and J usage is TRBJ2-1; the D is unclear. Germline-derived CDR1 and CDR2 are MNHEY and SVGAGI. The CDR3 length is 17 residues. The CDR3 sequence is CANSYSFTPSSYNEQFL. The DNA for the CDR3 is TGTGCCAACAGTTACTCCTTTACCCCCAGCTCCTACAATGAGCAGTTCTTA.

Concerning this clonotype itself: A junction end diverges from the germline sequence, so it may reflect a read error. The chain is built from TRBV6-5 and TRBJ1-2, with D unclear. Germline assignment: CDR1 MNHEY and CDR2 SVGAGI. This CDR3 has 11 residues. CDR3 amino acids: CASSYGDCYTF. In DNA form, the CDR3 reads TGCGCCAGCAGCTACGGTGATTGCTACACCTTC.

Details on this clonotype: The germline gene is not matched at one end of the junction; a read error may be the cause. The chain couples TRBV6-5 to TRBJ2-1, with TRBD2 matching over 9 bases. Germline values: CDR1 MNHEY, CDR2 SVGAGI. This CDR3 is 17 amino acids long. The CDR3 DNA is TGTACCAGCAGGCACGCCTCGGGGCGGGGGGGGGACTATGAGCAGTTCTTT. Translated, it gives CTSRHASGRGGDYEQFF.

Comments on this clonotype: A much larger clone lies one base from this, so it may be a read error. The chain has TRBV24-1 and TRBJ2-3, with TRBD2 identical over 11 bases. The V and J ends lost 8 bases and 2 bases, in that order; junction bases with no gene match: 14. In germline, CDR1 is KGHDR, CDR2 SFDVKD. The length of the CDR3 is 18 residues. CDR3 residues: CATIIAGGDWPNTDTQYF. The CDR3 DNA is TGTGCCACCATTATAGCGGGAGGGGACTGGCCTAACACAGATACGCAGTATTTT.

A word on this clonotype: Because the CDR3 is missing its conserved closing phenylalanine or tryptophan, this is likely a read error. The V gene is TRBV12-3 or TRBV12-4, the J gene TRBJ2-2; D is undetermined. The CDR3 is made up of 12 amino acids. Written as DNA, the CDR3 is TGTGCCTGCAGCCTCAACACCGGGGAGCTGTTTTTG. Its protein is CACSLNTGELFL.

The CDR3 DNA sequence: TGCGCCAGCAGTACCGGGATAGGGACCTACGAGCAGTACTTC. Protein sequence: CASSTGIGTYEQYF. The chain recombines TRBV4-1 with TRBJ2-7, with D possibly TRBD2 on 5 matching bases. CDR1 is MGHRA and CDR2 is YSYEKL in the germline V gene. Deletions cut 6 bases from V and 2 bases from J, with 14 bases between. This CDR3 is built from 14 residues.

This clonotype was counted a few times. The CDR3 here is CASSPPGRTSGYEQYF. The CDR3 DNA reads as TGTGCCAGCTCACCACCTGGTCGTACTAGTGGCTACGAGCAGTACTTC. This chain links TRBV18 with TRBJ2-7; the D gene is possibly TRBD2 (5 bases). The CDR3 contains 16 residues. Trimming removed 0 bases at V and 3 bases at J, with 15 bases between. Germline CDR1 reads KGHSH; CDR2 reads LQKENI. Full variable domain (missing parts from reference TRBV18 and TRBJ2-7): NAGVMQNPRHLVRRRGQEARLRCSPMKGHSHVYWYRQLPEEGLKFMVYLQKENIIDESGMPKERFSAEFPKEGPSILRIQQVVRGDSAAYFCASSPPGRTSGYEQYFGPGTRLTVT.

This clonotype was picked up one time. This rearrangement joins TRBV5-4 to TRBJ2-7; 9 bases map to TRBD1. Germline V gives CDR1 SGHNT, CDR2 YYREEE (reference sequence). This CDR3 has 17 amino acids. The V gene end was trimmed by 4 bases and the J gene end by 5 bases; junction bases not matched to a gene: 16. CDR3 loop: CASSLTGGKGVVDEQYF. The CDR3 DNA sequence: TGTGCCAGCAGCCTAACAGGGGGCAAGGGGGTTGTGGACGAGCAGTACTTC.

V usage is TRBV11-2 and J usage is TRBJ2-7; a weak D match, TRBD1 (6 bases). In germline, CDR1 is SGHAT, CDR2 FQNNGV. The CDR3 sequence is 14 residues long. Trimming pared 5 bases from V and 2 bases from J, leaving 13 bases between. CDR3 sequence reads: CASSTRDTAYEQYF. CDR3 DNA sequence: TGTGCCAGCAGCACGAGGGACACTGCCTACGAGCAGTACTTC.

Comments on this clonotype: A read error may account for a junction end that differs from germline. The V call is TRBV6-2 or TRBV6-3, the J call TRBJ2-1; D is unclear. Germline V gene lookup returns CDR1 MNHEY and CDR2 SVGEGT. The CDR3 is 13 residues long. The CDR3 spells CASSLAPYNEHFF. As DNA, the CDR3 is TGCGCCAGCAGTTTAGCTCCTTACAATGAGCACTTCTTC.

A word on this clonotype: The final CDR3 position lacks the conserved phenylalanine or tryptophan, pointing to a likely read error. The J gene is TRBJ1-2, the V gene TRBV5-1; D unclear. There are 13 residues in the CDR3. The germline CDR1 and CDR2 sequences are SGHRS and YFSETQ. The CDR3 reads CASSPGDTAGYTI. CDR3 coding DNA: TGTGCCAGCAGCCCGGGTGATACCGCTGGCTACACCATC.

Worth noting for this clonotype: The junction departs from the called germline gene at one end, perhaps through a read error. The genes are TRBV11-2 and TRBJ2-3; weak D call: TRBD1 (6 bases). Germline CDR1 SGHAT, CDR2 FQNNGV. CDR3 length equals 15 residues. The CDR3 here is CVSSLGPPGDHGQYF. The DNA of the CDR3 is TGTGTCAGCAGTTTAGGACCCCCAGGGGACCATGGGCAGTATTTT.